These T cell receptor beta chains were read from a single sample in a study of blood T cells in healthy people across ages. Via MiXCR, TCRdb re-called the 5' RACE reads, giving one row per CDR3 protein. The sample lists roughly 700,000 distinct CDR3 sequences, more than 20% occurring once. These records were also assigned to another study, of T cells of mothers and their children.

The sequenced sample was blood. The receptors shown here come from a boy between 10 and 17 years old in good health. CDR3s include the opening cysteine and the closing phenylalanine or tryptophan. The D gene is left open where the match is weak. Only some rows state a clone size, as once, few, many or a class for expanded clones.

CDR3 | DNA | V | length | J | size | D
CASLGPTSTDTQYF | TGTGCCAGCTTGGGTCCAACTAGCACAGATACGCAGTATTTT | TRBV7-8 | 14 | TRBJ2-3 | few | NA
CASSLEGGRYNEQIF | TGTGCCAGCAGCTTAGAAGGGGGACGATACAATGAGCAGATCTTC | TRBV7-2 | 15 | TRBJ2-5 | NA | NA
CASSPEGGWPEAFF | TGCGCCAGCAGCCCCGAAGGGGGATGGCCTGAAGCTTTCTTT | TRBV5-1 | 14 | TRBJ1-1 | NA | NA
CASRRTGDNEQFF | TGTGCCAGCCGTAGGACAGGGGACAATGAGCAGTTCTTC | TRBV27 | 13 | TRBJ2-1 | few | TRBD1
CASGRGSPHNEQFF | TGTGCCAGCGGGCGCGGGAGCCCACACAATGAGCAGTTCTTC | TRBV6-2/TRBV6-3 | 14 | TRBJ2-1 | few | TRBD2
CASSLTSGSTGNEQFF | TGTGCCAGCAGTTTAACTAGCGGGAGTACGGGAAATGAGCAGTTCTTC | TRBV12-3/TRBV12-4 | 16 | TRBJ2-1 | NA | TRBD2
CASRDDRLAAYEQYF | TGTGCCAGCAGGGATGACAGGTTAGCAGCCTACGAGCAGTACTTC | TRBV2 | 15 | TRBJ2-7 | NA | NA
CASSPWVDWSEQYF | TGTGCCAGCAGCCCCTGGGTCGATTGGAGCGAGCAGTACTTC | TRBV7-2 | 14 | TRBJ2-7 | few | NA
CASSPKVGTGNTEAFF | TGTGCCAGCAGCCCCAAAGTCGGGACAGGTAACACTGAAGCTTTCTTT | TRBV7-9 | 16 | TRBJ1-1 | NA | TRBD1
CASSPQGASGRKLFF | TGCGCCAGCAGCCCCCAGGGGGCCTCGGGGCGAAAACTGTTTTTT | TRBV4-3 | 15 | TRBJ1-4 | few | TRBD1
CASRGQGVDEQFF | TGTGCCAGCAGAGGGCAGGGGGTGGATGAGCAGTTCTTC | TRBV2 | 13 | TRBJ2-1 | NA | TRBD1
CASREPQGEGTEAFF | TGTGCCAGCAGAGAGCCCCAGGGGGAAGGAACTGAAGCTTTCTTT | TRBV2 | 15 | TRBJ1-1 | few | TRBD1
CASSARTGISHDEQFF | TGTGCCAGCAGCGCACGCACAGGAATCTCCCACGATGAGCAGTTCTTC | TRBV7-6 | 16 | TRBJ2-1 | NA | NA
CASSQVGRLTGGYTF | TGTGCCAGCAGCCAAGTAGGAAGATTGACAGGGGGCTACACCTTC | TRBV14 | 15 | TRBJ1-2 | NA | TRBD1
CASSDWSVGVNEQFF | TGCGCCAGCAGTGATTGGAGCGTCGGGGTCAATGAGCAGTTCTTC | TRBV10-2 | 15 | TRBJ2-1 | NA | NA
CSVELFSGAGYTF | TGCAGCGTTGAATTGTTTAGCGGGGCCGGCTACACCTTC | TRBV29-1 | 13 | TRBJ1-2 | NA | NA
CASSSGGVYNEKLFF | TGTGCCAGCAGTTCGGGGGGCGTTTATAATGAAAAACTGTTTTTT | TRBV12-3/TRBV12-4 | 15 | TRBJ1-4 | few | NA
CAISLDGNQETQYF | TGTGCCATCAGTTTAGACGGAAACCAAGAGACCCAGTACTTC | TRBV24-1 | 14 | TRBJ2-5 | NA | NA
CASSLVGTENYGYTF | TGTGCCAGCAGCTTAGTAGGGACCGAGAACTATGGCTACACCTTC | TRBV7-9 | 15 | TRBJ1-2 | NA | NA
CSAGLAGNYNEQFF | TGCAGTGCTGGACTAGCGGGTAACTACAATGAGCAGTTCTTC | TRBV20-1 | 14 | TRBJ2-1 | few | TRBD2
CASRLARETQYF | TGTGCCAGCCGGCTAGCCAGGGAGACCCAGTACTTC | TRBV2 | 12 | TRBJ2-5 | NA | NA
CASSYSISQQYEQYF | TGTGCCAGCAGTTACTCGATATCACAGCAATACGAGCAGTACTTC | TRBV6-5 | 15 | TRBJ2-7 | NA | NA
CASSLAAGTETQYF | TGTGCCAGCAGCTTAGCGGCGGGCACAGAGACCCAGTACTTC | TRBV7-2 | 14 | TRBJ2-5 | NA | NA
CASSETSAQETQYF | TGCGCCAGCAGCGAAACTAGCGCCCAAGAGACCCAGTACTTC | TRBV5-1 | 14 | TRBJ2-5 | NA | TRBD2
CASSWGLDFHEQYF | TGCGCCAGCAGCTGGGGACTGGATTTCCACGAGCAGTACTTC | TRBV5-1 | 14 | TRBJ2-7 | NA | NA
CASSSNLGQGPETQYF | TGTGCCAGCAGCTCCAACTTGGGACAGGGCCCGGAGACCCAGTACTTC | TRBV13 | 16 | TRBJ2-5 | few | TRBD1
CSVVAVLDGYTF | TGCAGCGTTGTAGCGGTGTTGGATGGCTACACCTTC | TRBV29-1 | 12 | TRBJ1-2 | NA | NA
CSVRAGGPTEAFF | TGCAGCGTTCGGGCAGGGGGGCCCACTGAAGCTTTCTTT | TRBV29-1 | 13 | TRBJ1-1 | few | TRBD1
CASTDRARNTEAFF | TGTGCCAGCACAGACAGGGCGAGGAACACTGAAGCTTTCTTT | TRBV16 | 14 | TRBJ1-1 | few | TRBD1
CASSSALRQYF | TGTGCCAGCAGTTCCGCCCTCCGGCAGTACTTC | TRBV6-2/TRBV6-3 | 11 | TRBJ2-7 | few | NA
CSVGGEAGATYEQYF | TGCAGCGTTGGAGGGGAAGCGGGGGCTACCTACGAGCAGTACTTC | TRBV29-1 | 15 | TRBJ2-7 | NA | TRBD2
CSVVPSDTQYF | TGCAGCGTTGTCCCATCAGATACGCAGTATTTT | TRBV29-1 | 11 | TRBJ2-3 | few | NA
CSVLATQETQYF | TGCAGCGTTCTCGCTACGCAAGAGACCCAGTACTTC | TRBV29-1 | 12 | TRBJ2-5 | NA | NA
CSVDRDTYNEQFF | TGCAGCGTTGACCGGGACACCTACAATGAGCAGTTCTTC | TRBV29-1 | 13 | TRBJ2-1 | NA | NA
CASSLVVQGDYGYTF | TGTGCCAGCAGTTTGGTCGTACAGGGGGACTATGGCTACACCTTC | TRBV28 | 15 | TRBJ1-2 | few | TRBD1
CASSHAVGAEGPDTQYF | TGTGCCAGCAGCCACGCCGTTGGAGCGGAGGGACCAGATACGCAGTATTTT | TRBV4-2 | 17 | TRBJ2-3 | many | NA
CASSPRRLMNTAAFF | TGTGCCAGCAGCCCTAGACGGTTGATGAACACTGCAGCTTTCTTT | TRBV7-8 | 15 | TRBJ1-1 | NA | NA